This is a list of T cell receptor beta chains from one sample in a study of T cell responses to AZD1222 COVID-19 vaccine. Generated by immunoSEQ multiplex PCR, the TCRdb table keeps only in-frame clones and is missing some. The sample records fewer than 30,000 clones, around 78% being singletons. The sample was peripheral blood, taken on day 0 of AZD1222 vaccination. These receptors all come from an adult in good health. CDR3s include the opening cysteine and the closing phenylalanine or tryptophan. The order of the fields is CDR3 protein, CDR3 DNA, D gene, J gene, V gene, clone size. The D gene is left open where the match is weak. Clone size is stated in some rows and not others, as once, few, many or a class when expanded.

CDR3: CASSPTGGTEAFF
DNA: TGTGCCAGCTCACCAACCGGGGGAACTGAAGCTTTCTTT
D: .
J: TRBJ1-1
V: TRBV18
size: .

CDR3: CASRTSGGASYGYTF
DNA: TGTGCCAGCCGTACCTCAGGGGGCGCAAGCTATGGCTACACCTTC
D: TRBD1
J: TRBJ1-2
V: TRBV6-5
size: .

CDR3: CASSQGTGIGRETQYF
DNA: TGCGCCAGCAGCCAAGGGACGGGGATCGGGAGAGAGACCCAGTACTTC
D: .
J: TRBJ2-5
V: TRBV4-3
size: .

CDR3: CASSRDHKDTQYF
DNA: TGTGCCAGCTCACGGGACCATAAAGATACGCAGTATTTT
D: .
J: TRBJ2-3
V: TRBV18
size: once

CDR3: CSVVTSHLGTEAFF
DNA: TGCAGCGTCGTAACCTCTCATTTGGGCACTGAAGCTTTCTTT
D: .
J: TRBJ1-1
V: TRBV29-1
size: .

CDR3: CASSTPGFMNTEAFF
DNA: TGTGCCAGCAGCACGCCAGGGTTCATGAACACTGAAGCTTTCTTT
D: .
J: TRBJ1-1
V: TRBV3-1/TRBV3-2
size: .

CDR3: CASSQLRGHTEAFF
DNA: TGTGCCAGCAGCCAACTCAGGGGGCACACTGAAGCTTTCTTT
D: TRBD1
J: TRBJ1-1
V: TRBV11-2
size: .

CDR3: CASSSDGSGYGYTF
DNA: TGTGCCAGCAGTTCGGACGGGTCCGGCTATGGCTACACCTTC
D: .
J: TRBJ1-2
V: TRBV6-5
size: .

CDR3: CASSRLNEKLFF
DNA: TGTGCCAGCAGCCGCCTTAATGAAAAACTGTTTTTT
D: .
J: TRBJ1-4
V: TRBV5-5
size: .

CDR3: CASSRRQGPYEQYF
DNA: TGTGCCAGTAGTAGAAGACAGGGTCCCTACGAGCAGTACTTC
D: TRBD1
J: TRBJ2-7
V: TRBV19
size: few

CDR3: CASSQVLATDTQYF
DNA: TGCGCCAGCAGCCAAGTCTTAGCTACAGATACGCAGTATTTT
D: .
J: TRBJ2-3
V: TRBV4-1
size: few

CDR3: CASSYPLEHLSDTQYF
DNA: TGTGCCAGCAGTTACCCACTCGAACACCTCTCAGATACGCAGTATTTT
D: .
J: TRBJ2-3
V: TRBV6-2/TRBV6-3
size: .

CDR3: CASSFRDSLGYF
DNA: TGTGCCAGCAGTTTTCGGGACAGTCTCGGGTATTTT
D: TRBD1
J: TRBJ2-3
V: TRBV12-3/TRBV12-4
size: .

CDR3: CASSPVISGYQETQYF
DNA: TGTGCCAGCAGCCCCGTCATTAGCGGATACCAAGAGACCCAGTACTTC
D: .
J: TRBJ2-5
V: TRBV4-2
size: .

CDR3: CASSPPGQGDSPLHF
DNA: TGTGCCAGCTCACCACCGGGACAGGGGGATTCACCCCTCCACTTT
D: TRBD1
J: TRBJ1-6
V: TRBV18
size: .

CDR3: CASSSLGTEYF
DNA: TGTGCCAGCAGCTCTTTAGGAACGGAGTACTTC
D: .
J: TRBJ2-7
V: TRBV11-2
size: .

CDR3: CASSPTGTDTQYF
DNA: TGTGCCAGCAGCCCTACCGGCACAGATACGCAGTATTTT
D: .
J: TRBJ2-3
V: TRBV11-3
size: .

CDR3: CASREDRYSNQPQHF
DNA: TGTGCCAGTAGAGAGGACAGATATAGCAATCAGCCCCAGCATTTT
D: .
J: TRBJ1-5
V: TRBV19
size: .

CDR3: CASSPGSWSLQETQYF
DNA: TGTGCCAGCTCACCGGGGTCGTGGAGCCTCCAAGAGACCCAGTACTTC
D: .
J: TRBJ2-5
V: TRBV18
size: .

CDR3: CASSIRGAEAPQHF
DNA: TGTGCCAGTAGTATACGAGGGGCGGAAGCGCCCCAGCATTTT
D: .
J: TRBJ1-5
V: TRBV19
size: .